This T cell receptor (beta chain) stems from a study of PD-1 blockade in classical Hodgkin lymphoma. Note on this clone: Its target is unknown.

The V end lost 0 bases, the J end lost 5 bases, and 9 bases lay between the germline ends. Germline-derived CDR1 and CDR2 are KGHSH and LQKENI. There are 14 residues in the CDR3. Every patient was affected by relapse after autologous stem cell transplantation, while exposure to brentuximab vedotin was not uniform. Findings and limits, study-wide: A reduction in baseline TCR diversity was reportedly seen in newly diagnosed patients relative to healthy donors. What drove the repertoire differences, possibly disease activity or prior therapy, has not been defined.

Generated by immunoSEQ multiplex PCR, the TCRdb table keeps only in-frame clones and is missing some. Of roughly 60,000 clones in the sample, 88% were seen once. The origin of this receptor is a human donor with classical Hodgkin lymphoma. Sequencing was performed on peripheral blood mononuclear cells (PBMCs), taken before the second cycle of nivolumab. The chain carries TRBV18 and TRBJ2-3, with D possibly matching TRBD2 (5 bases). CDR3 region: CASSPPYGVDTQYF. The CDR3, as DNA: TGTGCCAGCTCACCACCGTACGGGGTAGATACGCAGTATTTT.